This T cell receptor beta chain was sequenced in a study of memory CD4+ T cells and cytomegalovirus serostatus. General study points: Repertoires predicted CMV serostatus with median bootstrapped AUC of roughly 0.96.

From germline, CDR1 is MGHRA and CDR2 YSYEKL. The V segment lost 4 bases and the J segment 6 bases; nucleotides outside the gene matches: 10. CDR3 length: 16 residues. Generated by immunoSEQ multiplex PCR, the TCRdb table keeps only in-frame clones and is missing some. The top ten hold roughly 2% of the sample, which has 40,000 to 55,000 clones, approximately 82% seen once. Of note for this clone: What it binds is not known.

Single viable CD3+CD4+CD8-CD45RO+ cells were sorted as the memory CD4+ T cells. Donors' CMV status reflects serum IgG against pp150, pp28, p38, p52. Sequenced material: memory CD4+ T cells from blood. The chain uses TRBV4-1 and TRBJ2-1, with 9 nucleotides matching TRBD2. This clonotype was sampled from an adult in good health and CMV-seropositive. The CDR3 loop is CASSPFAGGLGNEQFF. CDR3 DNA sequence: TGCGCCAGCAGCCCTTTCGCGGGGGGGCTCGGCAATGAGCAGTTCTTC.